This entry describes one T cell receptor beta chain. The V end was cut by 5 bases, the J end by 6 bases, with 13 bases between. Germline V gene data show CDR1 as SGHAT and CDR2 as FQNNGV. CDR3 length: 14 residues. Membership in each cohort depended on participant-reported clinical history. This entry belongs to a study of blood T cell repertoires in COVID-19. Study-wide background: Spain, Italy and the United States supplied samples that represented acute and convalescent COVID-19.

Original data processing: It was from reference gene primer amplification that nucleated cell counts were estimated. Using immunoSEQ multiplex PCR, the repertoire was profiled, and TCRdb retains in-frame clones only, with some absent. The V and J calls and clone size come from that table; D and trimming were worked out from the DNA. The profile shows some 210,000 clones, about 87% of them singletons. This sequence was found in a man aged 18 to 30 with acute COVID-19. The sample consisted of PBMCs or T cells enriched from blood (not recorded which). V usage is TRBV11-2 and J usage is TRBJ2-2, with no clear D. CDR3 sequence (DNA): TGTGCCAGCAGCATCCATACTCTCTCCGGGGAGCTGTTTTTT. Residues: CASSIHTLSGELFF.